The rows below give T cell receptor beta chains drawn from one sample of a study of blood T cell repertoires in COVID-19. Sequenced by immunoSEQ multiplex PCR; TCRdb stores in-frame clones only, minus some. The profile shows 150,000 to 200,000 clones, around 82% of them singletons. Sequencing was done on a sample of PBMCs or T cells enriched from blood (not recorded which). Every receptor here comes from a man in his sixties who had recovered from COVID-19. Both conserved end residues are part of each CDR3. A row's size may be missing; if present it is once, few, many or a size class.

CDR3aa	v_gene	j_gene	abundance
CASSLDIRLAGVGGELFF	TRBV11-3	TRBJ2-2	.
CATSDTDRGVRNEQFF	TRBV24-1	TRBJ2-1	.
CSVEDRLSGGKNSPLHF	TRBV29-1	TRBJ1-6	.
CASSGGLAVSTDTQYF	TRBV28	TRBJ2-3	once
CASSQTGANQPQHF	TRBV4-1	TRBJ1-5	.
CASTGFNSPLHF	TRBV6-5	TRBJ1-6	.
CAYQGQANQPQHF	TRBV30	TRBJ1-5	.
CASSPHMGTGGANTEAFF	TRBV19	TRBJ1-1	.
CVTGREGRGYTF	TRBV12-3/TRBV12-4	TRBJ1-2	.
CATKNRTGLLSKNIQYF	TRBV15	TRBJ2-4	.
CASGSYTEAFF	TRBV12-5	TRBJ1-1	.
CSGEVSRDTEAFF	TRBV29-1	TRBJ1-1	.
CASSLPTGGNTQYF	TRBV9	TRBJ2-3	few
CASSLRDRVVIGYGYTF	TRBV6-6	TRBJ1-2	once
CASSLRRGGEKLFF	TRBV5-8	TRBJ1-4	.
CASSLMAPGYTEAFF	TRBV3-1/TRBV3-2	TRBJ1-1	once
CASSLESNRRTGELFF	TRBV5-1	TRBJ2-2	.
CASSITGTVEAFF	TRBV19	TRBJ1-1	.
CASSPLGQGITNEKLFF	TRBV3-1/TRBV3-2	TRBJ1-4	few
CASSLGTSGSDEQFF	TRBV5-1	TRBJ2-1	.
CASSGSGGSGTPSNSPLHF	TRBV13	TRBJ1-6	.
CASSQGGGYTEAFF	TRBV3-1/TRBV3-2	TRBJ1-1	.
CASSLRGEDHQPQHF	TRBV5-5	TRBJ1-5	.
CASSPRQGAGELFF	TRBV5-1	TRBJ2-2	.
CASSQAAGAGNTIYF	TRBV3-1/TRBV3-2	TRBJ1-3	.
CASSLNSYNEQFF	TRBV5-5	TRBJ2-1	once
CASSLWDRGVAFQHF	TRBV7-8	TRBJ1-5	.
CASSSPGQARGYF	TRBV28	TRBJ2-3	once
CASSLELAGGLAYEQYF	TRBV7-2	TRBJ2-7	.
CAIGTSGTDTQYF	TRBV19	TRBJ2-3	.
CASSLEGLAGPEQFF	TRBV7-2	TRBJ2-1	.
CASSQDRSTNEKLFF	TRBV19	TRBJ1-4	.
CASSLGLGGYEQYF	TRBV5-1	TRBJ2-7	.
CASSSPAREDEQYF	TRBV28	TRBJ2-7	.
CASSGLGGGDNEQFF	TRBV5-6	TRBJ2-1	many
CASSKDWGGNTEAFF	TRBV5-4	TRBJ1-1	.
CASRILAGGDNEQFF	TRBV27	TRBJ2-1	.